The clone carrying this T cell receptor (beta chain) was recorded at least ten times. What it recognizes is unknown. Each CDR3 protein is one row after TCRdb ran MiXCR on the PCR reads. The table lists some 590,000 distinct CDR3 sequences, about 25% of them singletons, with 0.78% in the top ten. This record belongs to a study of molecular identifiers for immune sequencing clone quantification. Study-wide context: Replicate experiments divided RNA from about 19,000 or 110,000 naive CD8 cells into five parts and sequenced four. Study-wide results and limits: One cell's worth of spiked Jurkat TCR RNA was reportedly detectable among 1 million or so naive cells.

The V and J ends lost 0 bases and 1 base, in that order; junction bases with no gene match: 22. This CDR3 has 24 amino acids. Isolation of naive CD8 T cells was achieved by sorting on a CD8+CD4-CCR7+CD45RA+ phenotype. The specimen was naive CD8+ T cells from blood, with Jurkat cell RNA spiked in. Described subset: FACS-sorted CD8+CD4-CCR7+CD45RA+ naive T cells. This clonotype was sampled from a human donor in good health. Some libraries in this study had Jurkat cell RNA spiked in. The chain couples TRBV23-1 to TRBJ2-3, with 13 bases identical to TRBD2. TRBV23-1 is designated an ORF whose function remains uncertain. CDR3 in amino acids: CASSQSVDRARLAGGPGGTDTQYF. The CDR3 nucleotides are TGCGCCAGCAGTCAATCGGTGGACAGGGCCCGACTAGCGGGAGGTCCAGGAGGCACAGATACGCAGTATTTT.